This TCR beta chain originates from a study of blood T cell repertoires in COVID-19. At the level of the study: The samples span acute and convalescent COVID-19 from the United States, Italy and Spain. Sample material is recorded as cDNA or gDNA derived from T cells, B-cell-depleted T cells, or PBMCs.

The sample holds a few counts of this clone. Sequencing was performed with immunoSEQ multiplex PCR; in TCRdb, only in-frame clones are kept and a portion is missing. The table records nearly 45,000 clones, around 87% of them present only once. The CDR3 is 13 amino acids. V gave up 2 bases and J gave up 7 bases; unmatched junction bases: 3. Germline CDR1 SGHTA, CDR2 FQGTGA. The source material was peripheral blood. The genes are TRBV7-3 and TRBJ1-1; 8 bases match TRBD1. This receptor was taken from a woman aged 80 or over in a cohort sampled during active or convalescent COVID-19. This chain's CDR3 is CASSLYGTGEAFF. In nucleotides, the CDR3 is TGTGCCAGCAGCTTATACGGGACAGGTGAAGCTTTCTTT.